The 17 T cell receptor beta chains listed next were all sequenced from one sample in a study of shared clonotypes between healthy human individuals. TCRdb's table, derived via immunoSEQ multiplex PCR, lists solely in-frame clones and lacks some. The sample includes approximately 2,300,000 clones, under 95% of them seen just once. The sample taken for sequencing was naive CD4+ T cells from PBMCs. Subset denoted: CD45RA+ positively selected. The receptors derive from a man aged 18 to 35 in good health. Some clones in this sample may be carry-over from other donors' samples.

The chain is built from TRBV7-9 and TRBJ2-5; D possibly corresponds to TRBD1 (6 bases). The CDR3 totals 15 residues. Trimming cost V 0 bases and J 4 bases, with 12 bases left between them. Germline CDR1 reads SEHNR; CDR2 reads FQNEAQ (reference sequence). The CDR3 DNA reads as TGTGCCAGCAGCTTAGCACAGGGATTCGGAGAGACCCAGTACTTC. This sequence encodes CASSLAQGFGETQYF.

The CDR3 loop is CSVERGGTDTQYF. CDR3 in DNA: TGCAGCGTTGAGCGGGGGGGCACAGATACGCAGTATTTT. V gene TRBV29-1 combines with J gene TRBJ2-3; 8 bases line up with TRBD2. The CDR3 consists of 13 residues. The ends lost 3 bases at V and 1 base at J; junction bases unmatched: 0. The germline V gene has CDR1 SQVTM and CDR2 ANQGSEA.

The chain has TRBV5-1 and TRBJ1-1; tentative D call: TRBD1 (5 bases). V gave up 5 bases and J gave up 0 bases, with 14 bases separating them. This CDR3 comprises 15 residues. Germline CDR1 is SGHRS and CDR2 is YFSETQ. CDR3 region: CASSLAGLMNTEAFF. The CDR3 DNA follows: TGCGCCAGCAGTCTCGCGGGACTGATGAACACTGAAGCTTTCTTT. The variable domain in full, completed from reference TRBV5-1 and TRBJ1-1, reads KAGVTQTPRYLIKTRGQQVTLSCSPISGHRSVSWYQQTPGQGLQFLFEYFSETQRNKGNFPGRFSGRQFSNSRSEMNVSTLELGDSALYLCASSLAGLMNTEAFFGQGTRLTVV.

This clone has only one observation. The rearrangement uses TRBV6-5 and TRBJ1-2, with TRBD1 as a possible D gene (5 bases). The CDR3 totals 13 residues. Trimming removed 0 bases from V and 8 bases from J, with 10 bases in between. The V gene's germline CDR1 is MNHEY and CDR2 SVGAGI. CDR3 nucleotides: TGTGCCAGCAGTTACTCCCAGGGACGCGGCTACACCTTC. Protein sequence: CASSYSQGRGYTF.

V gene TRBV5-1 combines with J gene TRBJ2-7; 7 bases are shared with TRBD1. The CDR3 contains 14 residues. V was pared by 2 bases and J by 5 bases, with 7 bases of the junction left unmatched. The germline V gene has CDR1 SGHRS and CDR2 YFSETQ. In nucleotides, the CDR3 is TGCGCCAGCAGCTTACTTACAGGGGTCGACGAGCAGTACTTC. Translated: CASSLLTGVDEQYF.

This chain connects TRBV7-3 to TRBJ2-1; 11 bases align to TRBD2. CDR3 length equals 16 residues. Trimming removed 5 bases from V and 7 bases from J; junction bases left unmatched: 10. CDR1 is SGHTA and CDR2 is FQGTGA in the germline V gene. This CDR3 is CASSNLAGGPRNEQFF. CDR3 in DNA: TGTGCCAGCAGCAACCTAGCGGGAGGCCCTCGGAATGAGCAGTTCTTC.

The table lists this clone with a count of one. This chain joins TRBV7-3 and TRBJ2-2; maybe TRBD1 (6 bases). Per the germline V gene, CDR1 is SGHTA and CDR2 is FQGTGA. Deletions cut 10 bases from V and 0 bases from J, with 15 bases between. CDR3 length: 15 residues. This CDR3 reads CATRSGGSNTGELFF. The CDR3 nucleotides read TGTGCCACCAGGTCTGGGGGCTCGAACACCGGGGAGCTGTTTTTT. Full variable domain (outside the CDR3, taken from reference TRBV7-3 and TRBJ2-2): GAGVSQTPSNKVTEKGKYVELRCDPISGHTALYWYRQSLGQGPEFLIYFQGTGAADDSGLPNDRFFAVRPEGSVSTLKIQRTERGDSAVYLCATRSGGSNTGELFFGEGSRLTVL.

This chain uses TRBV5-4 with TRBJ2-7, with TRBD2 matching 11 bases. This CDR3 contains 17 residues. Germline CDR1 reads SGHNT; CDR2 reads YYREEE (reference sequence). Trimming took 0 bases from V and 7 from J; bases not matched to a gene: 12. This CDR3 is CASSLGPGTSGPREQYF. In DNA form, the CDR3 reads TGTGCCAGCAGCTTGGGACCTGGGACTAGCGGTCCTAGGGAGCAGTACTTC.

The chain carries TRBV9 and TRBJ2-3; 7 nucleotides align to TRBD2. Per the germline V gene, CDR1 is SGDLS and CDR2 is YYNGEE. The CDR3 runs to 16 residues. With V trimmed by 4 bases and J by 3 bases, 11 bases remained unmatched. The CDR3 loop is CASSPRGRELTDTQYF. CDR3 in DNA: TGTGCCAGCAGCCCCCGAGGGCGGGAGCTTACAGATACGCAGTATTTT.

The chain carries TRBV12-5 and TRBJ2-3; D is unresolved. This CDR3 comprises 14 residues. V was shortened by 1 base and J by 1 base, with 6 bases between the two germline ends. The germline gives CDR1 LGHNT, CDR2 FRNRAP. The CDR3 spells CASGLGNGTDTQYF. The CDR3 DNA reads as TGTGCTAGTGGTTTGGGTAATGGCACAGATACGCAGTATTTT.

This chain uses TRBV14 with TRBJ1-1; perhaps TRBD1 as D (5 bases). Germline values: CDR1 SGHDN, CDR2 FVKESK. The V end was cut by 6 bases, the J end by 5 bases, with 16 bases between. The CDR3 covers 14 residues. This CDR3 is CASSFGLWGTEAFF. The CDR3, as DNA: TGTGCCAGCAGTTTCGGACTTTGGGGGACTGAAGCTTTCTTT.

This clone has a single count. V gene TRBV19 combines with J gene TRBJ2-1; 9 positions match TRBD2. The J segment lost 4 bases and the V segment lost 5 bases, leaving 21 bases of the junction unmatched. The germline CDR1 and CDR2 sequences are LNHDA and SQIVND (reference sequence). CDR3 length: 20 residues. CDR3: CASSPQLLAGYLGAYNEQFF. In DNA form, the CDR3 reads TGTGCCAGTAGTCCACAGTTACTAGCGGGTTATTTAGGGGCTTACAATGAGCAGTTCTTC.

This rearrangement joins TRBV7-9 to TRBJ1-1, with D unclear. Trimming took off 5 bases at V and 2 bases at J, with 15 bases between the two ends. The CDR3 is made up of 15 amino acids. Germline assignment: CDR1 SEHNR and CDR2 FQNEAQ (reference sequence). CDR3: CASSEGYRRNTEAFF. CDR3 in DNA: TGTGCCAGCAGCGAAGGATACCGCCGAAACACTGAAGCTTTCTTT.

The chain has TRBV5-4 and TRBJ2-2, with 7 nucleotides matching TRBD1. J lost 2 bases, V lost 6 bases, and 7 bases had no gene match. The CDR3 extends over 15 amino acids. The V gene's germline CDR1 is SGHNT and CDR2 YYREEE (reference sequence). CDR3 amino acids: CASTTNRGNTGELFF. CDR3 in DNA: TGTGCCAGCACCACGAACAGGGGTAACACCGGGGAGCTGTTTTTT.

This clone was seen a few times. The chain joins TRBV19 to TRBJ1-4, with no clear D. Per germline, CDR1 LNHDA and CDR2 SQIVND (reference sequence). The V end lost 4 bases, the J end lost 6 bases, and 6 bases lay between the germline ends. CDR3 length: 12 residues. CDR3 bases: TGTGCCAGTAGTAATCCTTATGAAAAACTGTTTTTT. It specifies CASSNPYEKLFF. Together with reference TRBV19 and TRBJ1-4, the CDR3 gives the full variable domain: DGGITQSPKYLFRKEGQNVTLSCEQNLNHDAMYWYRQDPGQGLRLIYYSQIVNDFQKGDIAEGYSVSREKKESFPLTVTSAQKNPTAFYLCASSNPYEKLFFGSGTQLSVL.

The chain couples TRBV30 to TRBJ1-2; no reliable D call. Germline lookup yields CDR1 GTSNPN and CDR2 SVGIG (reference sequence). This CDR3 contains 11 residues. V dropped 1 base and J dropped 4 bases, with 4 bases sitting between them. The CDR3 loop is CAWSGGYGYTF. In DNA form, the CDR3 reads TGTGCCTGGAGTGGGGGCTATGGCTACACCTTC. Filled out from reference TRBV30 and TRBJ1-2, the complete variable domain reads SQTIHQWPATLVQPVGSPLSLECTVEGTSNPNLYWYRQAAGRGLQLLFYSVGIGQISSEVPQNLSASRPQDRQFILSSKKLLLSDSGFYLCAWSGGYGYTFGSGTRLTVV.

V usage is TRBV19 and J usage is TRBJ1-5; 10 bases align to TRBD1. The CDR3 covers 17 residues. The V gene's germline CDR1 is LNHDA and CDR2 SQIVND (reference sequence). After removal of 5 bases from V and 0 bases from J, the junction contained 7 bases not matched to a gene. The CDR3 DNA reads TGTGCCAGTAGTTCGGACAGGGGGAGACATAGCAATCAGCCCCAGCATTTT. Encoded protein: CASSSDRGRHSNQPQHF.